Listed below are T cell receptor beta chains from one sample, sequenced in a study of T cells in Graves' hyperthyroidism and ophthalmopathy. Using its own MiXCR run on the multiplex PCR reads, TCRdb lists one record per CDR3 protein. The sample shows around 600,000 distinct CDR3 sequences, approximately 15% of them seen only once. Sequencing was carried out using blood. These receptors were taken from a woman aged 18-30 years with Graves' ophthalmopathy. Each CDR3 is given with its conserved first and last residue. A D gene is named only where the DNA matches it firmly. Clone size is given for some rows only: seen once, a few or many times, or a class if the clone is expanded.

D	J	size	V	CDR3	DNA
.	TRBJ2-7	many	TRBV20-1	CSAREARGGRVFEQYF	TGCAGTGCTAGAGAGGCCCGGGGTGGGAGAGTTTTCGAGCAGTACTTC
TRBD2	TRBJ2-3	many	TRBV7-3	CASSSDPGLASDTQYF	TGTGCCAGCAGCTCGGACCCGGGACTAGCGTCAGATACGCAGTATTTT
.	TRBJ2-5	many	TRBV5-8	CASSLYGSEETQYF	TGTGCCAGCAGCTTGTACGGGTCGGAGGAGACCCAGTACTTC
.	TRBJ1-3	.	TRBV7-9	CASSFPLGLTGNTIYF	TGTGCCAGCAGCTTCCCCCTCGGCTTGACTGGAAACACCATATATTTT
TRBD1	TRBJ2-5	few	TRBV19	CASSIGDRGLETQYF	TGTGCCAGTAGTATCGGGGACAGGGGGCTAGAGACCCAGTACTTC
TRBD1	TRBJ1-5	many	TRBV28	CASSQFTGGLGNQPQHF	TGTGCCAGCAGTCAATTTACAGGGGGCTTAGGTAATCAGCCCCAGCATTTT
.	TRBJ2-7	.	TRBV29-1	CSVEDAPGQGGNEQYF	TGCAGCGTTGAAGACGCCCCTGGACAGGGAGGGAATGAGCAGTACTTC
.	TRBJ2-7	.	TRBV7-9	CASSLAADSDEQYF	TGTGCCAGCAGCTTAGCCGCCGACAGTGACGAGCAGTACTTC
.	TRBJ2-5	many	TRBV2	CASSWRLQETQYF	TGTGCCAGCAGCTGGCGTCTTCAAGAGACCCAGTACTTC
.	TRBJ2-7	many	TRBV7-2	CASRSNWVSGYEQYF	TGTGCCAGCAGATCCAACTGGGTTTCAGGATACGAGCAGTACTTC